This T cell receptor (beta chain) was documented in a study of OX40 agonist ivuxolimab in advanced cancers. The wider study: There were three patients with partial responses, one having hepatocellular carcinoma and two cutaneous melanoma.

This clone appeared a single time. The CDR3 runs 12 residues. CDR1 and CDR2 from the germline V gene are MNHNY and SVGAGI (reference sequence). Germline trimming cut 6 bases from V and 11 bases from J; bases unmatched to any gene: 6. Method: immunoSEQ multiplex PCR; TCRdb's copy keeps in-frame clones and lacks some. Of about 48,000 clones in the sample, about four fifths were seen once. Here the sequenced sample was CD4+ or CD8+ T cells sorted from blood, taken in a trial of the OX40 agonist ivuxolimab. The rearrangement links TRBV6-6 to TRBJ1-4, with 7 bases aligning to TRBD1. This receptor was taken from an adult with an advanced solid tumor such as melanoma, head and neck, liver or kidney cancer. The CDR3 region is CASSRTGDKLFF. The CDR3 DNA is TGTGCCAGCAGCCGTACAGGGGACAAACTGTTTTTT.